A single sample gave rise to the 7 T cell receptor beta chains below, sequenced in a study of blood T cell repertoires in COVID-19. Generated by immunoSEQ multiplex PCR, the TCRdb table keeps only in-frame clones and is missing some. The repertoire holds about 480,000 clones, approximately 90% seen once, with roughly 12% in the top ten. What was sequenced was peripheral blood. These receptors all stem from a woman between 45 and 65 years old with COVID-19, enrolled during active disease.

The chain carries TRBV24-1 and TRBJ2-1; 8 nucleotides align to TRBD2. The CDR3 totals 15 residues. Per germline, CDR1 KGHDR and CDR2 SFDVKD. V trimming: 1 base; J trimming: 9 bases; junction bases outside the gene matches: 7. DNA for the CDR3: TGTGCCACCAGTGATTTTCCGCGGGGGGCGGGTGAGCAGTTCTTC. It encodes CATSDFPRGAGEQFF.

J is TRBJ1-2 and V is TRBV10-3; 9 bases map to TRBD1. V was clipped by 7 bases and J by 5 bases; unmatched bases: 8. Germline lookup yields CDR1 ENHRY and CDR2 SYGVKD. The CDR3 contains 14 residues. Written as DNA, the CDR3 is TGTGCCATCAACTCAGGACAGGGGTGGTATGGCTACACCTTC. Translation: CAINSGQGWYGYTF.

V is TRBV4-1 and J is TRBJ1-4, with 9 positions matching TRBD1. Germline values: CDR1 MGHRA, CDR2 YSYEKL. CDR3 length: 15 amino acids. Germline trimming cut 4 bases from V and 10 bases from J; bases unmatched to any gene: 10. The CDR3, as DNA: TGCGCCAGCAGCCCGAGAGCGACAGGGGGTGGAAAACTGTTTTTT. Its protein is CASSPRATGGGKLFF.

The chain has TRBV19 and TRBJ1-5; weak D call: TRBD1 (5 bases). From germline, CDR1 is LNHDA and CDR2 SQIVND (reference sequence). V was shortened by 8 bases and J by 4 bases, with 18 bases between the two germline ends. The CDR3 runs to 15 residues. CDR3 in DNA: TGTGCCAGTTCTTACCCAGGGTCGGGTAATCAGCCCCAGCATTTT. Protein product: CASSYPGSGNQPQHF.

This chain connects TRBV12-3 or TRBV12-4 to TRBJ1-1, with 7 bases aligning to TRBD1. With V trimmed by 6 bases and J by 4 bases, 5 bases remained unmatched. CDR3 size: 13 residues. The CDR3 spells CASSPGQPTEAFF. CDR3 nucleotides: TGTGCCAGCAGCCCGGGACAGCCCACTGAAGCTTTCTTT.

The J gene is TRBJ1-4, the V gene TRBV7-2; D is uncertain. Trimming took 2 bases from V and 8 from J, leaving 15 bases between them. In germline, CDR1 is SGHTA, CDR2 FQGNSA. There are 15 residues in the CDR3. CDR3 DNA: TGTGCCAGCAGCTTATACCTCGGTGGCGGGGAAAAACTGTTTTTT. Amino acid sequence: CASSLYLGGGEKLFF.

This clone was seen a single time. The V gene is TRBV2, the J gene TRBJ2-2; a possible D gene is TRBD1 (5 bases). V was pared by 6 bases and J by 4 bases, with 9 bases between. The CDR3 is 13 residues long. Germline V gene sequence: CDR1 SNHLY, CDR2 FYNNEI. CDR3 bases: TGTGCCAGCAGATACAGGTTCACCGGGGAGCTGTTTTTT. Translating gives CASRYRFTGELFF.